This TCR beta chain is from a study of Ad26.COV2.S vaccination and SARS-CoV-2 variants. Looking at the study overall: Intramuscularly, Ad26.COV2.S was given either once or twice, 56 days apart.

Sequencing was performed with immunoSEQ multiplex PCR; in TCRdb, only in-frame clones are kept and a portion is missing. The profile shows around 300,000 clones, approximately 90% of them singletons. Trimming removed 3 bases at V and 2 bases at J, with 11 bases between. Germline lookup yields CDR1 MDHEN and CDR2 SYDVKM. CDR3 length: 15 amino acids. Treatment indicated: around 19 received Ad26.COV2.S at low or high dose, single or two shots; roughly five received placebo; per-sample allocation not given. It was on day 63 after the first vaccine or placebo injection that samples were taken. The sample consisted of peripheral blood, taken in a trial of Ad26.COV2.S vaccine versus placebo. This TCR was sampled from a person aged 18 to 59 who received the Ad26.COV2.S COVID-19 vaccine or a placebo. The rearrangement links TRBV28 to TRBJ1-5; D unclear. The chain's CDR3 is CASSLEGKGNQPQHF. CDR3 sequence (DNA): TGTGCCAGCAGTTTGGAGGGTAAGGGCAATCAGCCCCAGCATTTT.